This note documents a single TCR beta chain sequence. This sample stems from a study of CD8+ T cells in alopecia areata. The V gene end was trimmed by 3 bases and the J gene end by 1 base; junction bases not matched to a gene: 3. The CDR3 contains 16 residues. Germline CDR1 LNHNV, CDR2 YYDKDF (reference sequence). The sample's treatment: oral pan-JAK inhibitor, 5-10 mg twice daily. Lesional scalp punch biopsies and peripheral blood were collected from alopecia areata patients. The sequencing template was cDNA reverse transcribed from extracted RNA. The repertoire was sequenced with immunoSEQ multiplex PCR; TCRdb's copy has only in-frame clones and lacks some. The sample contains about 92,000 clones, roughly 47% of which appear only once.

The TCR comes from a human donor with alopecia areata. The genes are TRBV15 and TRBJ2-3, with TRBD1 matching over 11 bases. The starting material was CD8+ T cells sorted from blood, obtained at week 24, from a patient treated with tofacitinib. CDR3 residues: CATSSGQGARTDTQYF. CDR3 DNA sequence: TGTGCCACCAGCAGCGGACAGGGGGCTCGCACAGATACGCAGTATTTT.